These 7 T cell receptor beta chains came from one sample sequenced in a study of CD8 T cells in Susac syndrome. The RNA input was about 0.45 to 1 ug, and it was reverse transcribed with random hexamers. TCRdb recomputed calls from the immunoSEQ multiplex PCR reads with MiXCR, one row per CDR3 protein. The sample consists of over 350,000 distinct CDR3 sequences, 75% to 90% of them appearing once. Material: CD8+ T cells from PBMCs. The receptor source for this set is a human donor with multiple sclerosis.

The chain's CDR3 is CASSLAPGQYNEQFF. The CDR3 DNA follows: TGTGCCAGCAGTTTAGCGCCAGGGCAGTACAATGAGCAGTTCTTC. The V and J genes are TRBV12-3 or TRBV12-4 and TRBJ2-1; tentative D call: TRBD1 (5 bases). This CDR3 has 15 amino acids. Trimming removed 0 bases at V and 4 bases at J, with 10 bases between.

V and J are TRBV19 and TRBJ2-3; D uncertain. The CDR3 has 13 amino acids. The germline gives CDR1 LNHDA, CDR2 SQIVND (reference sequence). Trimming left V 4 bases short and J 4 bases short, with 9 bases between. CDR3 sequence (DNA): TGTGCCAGTAGTACTCAGGTCGCAGATACGCAGTATTTT. It translates to CASSTQVADTQYF.

The J gene is TRBJ1-5, the V gene TRBV7-8, with 7 bases aligning to TRBD1. With 5 bases clipped from V and 1 base from J, the junction kept 11 bases outside the gene matches. Per germline, CDR1 SGHVS and CDR2 FQNEAQ. CDR3 length equals 17 residues. CDR3 DNA: TGTGCCAGCAGCCCCCCCGTGACAGGGATGAGCAATCAGCCCCAGCATTTT. Translating gives CASSPPVTGMSNQPQHF.

The chain combines TRBV2 with TRBJ2-7, with TRBD2 matching over 15 bases. The CDR3 has 17 residues. V shed 5 bases and J 2 bases; nucleotides not matched to a gene: 7. The germline V gene has CDR1 SNHLY and CDR2 FYNNEI. The CDR3 DNA is TGTGCCAGCAGTTCCGGACTAGCGGGAGGGCCCCCCTACGAGCAGTACTTC. This encodes CASSSGLAGGPPYEQYF.

V is TRBV7-9 and J is TRBJ2-3, with 8 bases identical to TRBD2. The CDR3 is 18 residues long. Germline-derived CDR1 and CDR2 are SEHNR and FQNEAQ (reference sequence). V gave up 3 bases and J gave up 4 bases; unmatched junction bases: 15. CDR3 in DNA: TGTGCCAGCAGCTTGTGGAGGTCCGCCGGGAGGGCCCCAGATACGCAGTATTTT. Its protein is CASSLWRSAGRAPDTQYF. Filled out from reference TRBV7-9 and TRBJ2-3, the complete variable domain reads DTGVSQNPRHKITKRGQNVTFRCDPISEHNRLYWYRQTLGQGPEFLTYFQNEAQLEKSRLLSDRFSAERPKGSFSTLEIQRTEQGDSAMYLCASSLWRSAGRAPDTQYFGPGTRLTVL.

This chain joins TRBV25-1 and TRBJ2-5; D possibly corresponds to TRBD2 (5 bases). CDR3 size: 14 residues. Germline CDR1 MGHDK, CDR2 SYGVNS. V lost 5 bases and J 4 bases, leaving 14 bases between the germline ends. CDR3 loop: CASSSSEVGETQYF. DNA for the CDR3: TGTGCCAGCAGTTCCTCGGAGGTGGGAGAGACCCAGTACTTC.

The V and J genes are TRBV11-2 and TRBJ1-2; no clear D. Trimming took off 1 base at V and 8 bases at J, with 8 bases between the two ends. The CDR3 has 12 residues. Germline-derived CDR1 and CDR2 are SGHAT and FQNNGV. The DNA for the CDR3 is TGTGCCAGCAGCTTAGGGGAGGAAGGCTACACCTTC. Protein product: CASSLGEEGYTF.